This TCR beta chain was captured in a study of T cells in Graves' hyperthyroidism and ophthalmopathy. This clonotype was seen repeatedly, ten times or more. Amplification of TCR beta CDR3 regions used RNA as the template. Researchers ran a first-round RT-PCR on the TCR CDR3 using the HTBI primer set. TCRdb reprocessed the multiplex PCR reads with MiXCR, giving one entry per CDR3 protein. In the table there are roughly 510,000 distinct CDR3 sequences, 40% to 50% of which are singletons. The source of this sequence is an adult woman with Graves' disease, either hyperthyroidism or ophthalmopathy (not recorded which). The sequencing input was peripheral blood or thyroid tissue (not recorded which).

The CDR3 sequence is CSARAARVDQPQHF. As DNA, the CDR3 is TGCAGTGCTAGAGCCGCCAGGGTAGATCAGCCCCAGCATTTT. The chain combines TRBV20-1 with TRBJ1-5; possibly TRBD1 for D (5 bases). This CDR3 has 14 residues. Deletions cut 1 base from V and 5 bases from J, with 12 bases between. Germline V gene lookup returns CDR1 DFQATT and CDR2 SNEGSKA (reference sequence).